This T cell receptor (beta chain) was found in a study of PD-1 blockade in classical Hodgkin lymphoma. Study-level findings and limits: Baseline diversity in complete responders resembled that of newly diagnosed patients. Relapsed/refractory patients reportedly had the lowest baseline TCR diversity, below newly diagnosed patients, who were below healthy donors. By cycle point C4D1, TCR diversity had risen significantly in CD4+ cells (but not CD8+ cells).

Clones were read by immunoSEQ multiplex PCR, and TCRdb kept only the in-frame ones, dropping some. The sample yields about 96,000 clones, roughly 91% seen once. The length of the CDR3 is 14 residues. Per germline, CDR1 SGHTA and CDR2 FQGNSA. Trimming took 3 bases from V and 4 from J, leaving 13 bases between them. Time point: cycle 4 day 1 (C4D1), after five to seven weeks of nivolumab. Exposure to brentuximab vedotin varied, and each patient had relapsed following autologous stem cell transplantation. Notes on this clone: Its antigen is not known.

The V gene is TRBV7-2, the J gene TRBJ2-7, with D perhaps matching TRBD2 (6 bases). This sequence originates from a human donor with classical Hodgkin lymphoma. The material was peripheral blood mononuclear cells (PBMCs), obtained before the fourth cycle of nivolumab. The CDR3 loop is CASSFAGSGYEQYF. DNA of the CDR3: TGTGCCAGCAGCTTTGCCGGGAGCGGGTACGAGCAGTACTTC.